This TCR beta chain was identified in a study of post-analysis software for immune sequencing data. Study in general: The disease courses spanned relapsing-remitting, secondary progressive and progressive-relapsing forms of multiple sclerosis.

The authors incorporated unique molecular identifiers into the TCR beta cDNA libraries. T cells numbering 1 to 10 million yielded about 500,000 cDNA molecules. Each CDR3 protein gets one entry after TCRdb re-called the PCR reads with MiXCR. In the table there are fewer than 850,000 distinct CDR3 sequences, 25% to 30% of which are singletons. Notes on this clonotype: The antigen remains undetermined.

General study points: Controls had lower frequencies than patients of 4 or 5 TRBV segments, which included TRBV5-6, TRBV5-1 and TRBV20-1. Samples sharing a preparation batch grouped tightly together when assessed by F measure.

Looked up from germline, CDR1 is MDHEN and CDR2 is SYDVKM. This CDR3 is built from 14 residues. The material sequenced was blood. The chain uses TRBV28 and TRBJ2-1; 9 positions agree with TRBD1. The clonotype was recovered from a girl aged 5-17 years with multiple sclerosis. CDR3 sequence (DNA): TGTGCAGCAAAGGGGGACAGGGCCAGGGGGGAGCAGTTCTTC. Its protein is CAAKGDRARGEQFF.